The clone carrying this T cell receptor beta chain came up a few times. This table comes from immunoSEQ multiplex PCR, and its TCRdb copy is limited to in-frame clones, with some not included. Of about 710,000 clones in the sample, 73% were seen once. This sample was included in a study of shared clonotypes between healthy human individuals. This CDR3 comprises 17 residues. Trimming stripped 0 bases from V and 0 bases from J, with 13 bases between. The V gene's germline CDR1 is SGHRS and CDR2 YFSETQ. The chain is built from TRBV5-1 and TRBJ2-1; D unresolved. The receptor comes from a woman aged 30 to 39 in good health. Sequenced: memory CD4+ T cells sorted from blood. Described subset: CD45RA-negative fraction. The CDR3 coding sequence is TGCGCCAGCAGCTTGGCCTCGGGCCGCCCCTCCTACAATGAGCAGTTCTTC. As protein: CASSLASGRPSYNEQFF. The variable domain in full, completed from reference TRBV5-1 and TRBJ2-1, reads KAGVTQTPRYLIKTRGQQVTLSCSPISGHRSVSWYQQTPGQGLQFLFEYFSETQRNKGNFPGRFSGRQFSNSRSEMNVSTLELGDSALYLCASSLASGRPSYNEQFFGPGTRLTVL.